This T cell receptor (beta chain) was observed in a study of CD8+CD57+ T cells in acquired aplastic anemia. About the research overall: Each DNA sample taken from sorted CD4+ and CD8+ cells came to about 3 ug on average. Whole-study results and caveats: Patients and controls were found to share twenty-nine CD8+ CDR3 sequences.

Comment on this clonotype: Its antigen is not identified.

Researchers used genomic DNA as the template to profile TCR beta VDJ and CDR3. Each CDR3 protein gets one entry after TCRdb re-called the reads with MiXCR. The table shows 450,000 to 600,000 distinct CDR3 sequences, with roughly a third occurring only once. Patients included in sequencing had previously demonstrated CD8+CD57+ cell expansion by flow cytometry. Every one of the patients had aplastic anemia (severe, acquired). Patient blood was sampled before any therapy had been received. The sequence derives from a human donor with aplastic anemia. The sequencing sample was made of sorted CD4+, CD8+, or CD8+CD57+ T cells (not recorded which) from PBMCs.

CDR3 coding DNA: TGTGCCAGCAGCTTGACCGGACAGGTTTCACCCCTCCACTTT. This sequence encodes CASSLTGQVSPLHF. This chain uses TRBV7-2 with TRBJ1-6; 7 bases agree with TRBD1. The length of the CDR3 is 14 residues. CDR1 and CDR2 (germline): SGHTA, FQGNSA. J lost 9 bases, V lost 3 bases, and 5 bases had no gene match.